One sample yielded the 10 T cell receptor beta chains listed below, sequenced in a study of T cells after yellow fever vaccination (dated by TCRdb to 2018 to 2020). The sample's treatment or condition label is to be understood as: live attenuated yellow fever vaccine strain. The library was built by means of 5' RACE. This sample was sequenced with an Illumina HiSeq 2500. TCRdb trimmed the raw reads at Q25, called clones with MiXCR and kept productive beta chains. Records with the same CDR3 protein are collapsed into one entry carrying the most frequent genes and DNA. The sample table contains 110,000 or so distinct CDR3 sequences; only one count was recorded for around 6.7% of them. Of the sample, roughly 2.8% is held by the ten largest clones. The starting material was CD4+ T cells sorted from PBMCs, obtained roughly 46 days after the first yellow fever vaccination. Source of these receptors: a man aged 18 to 30 who received the YFV17D yellow fever vaccine.

This clonotype has only a few counts. V and J are TRBV28 and TRBJ2-7; D unresolved. Germline V gene sequence: CDR1 MDHEN, CDR2 SYDVKM. The CDR3 is 12 residues long. The ends were cut back, 7 bases at V and 2 bases at J, with 9 bases in the middle. CDR3: CASTSDPYEQYF. DNA for the CDR3: TGTGCCAGCACGTCAGATCCCTACGAGCAGTACTTC.

This rearrangement joins TRBV7-8 to TRBJ2-4, with D maybe TRBD1 (5 bases). Trimming took off 3 bases at V and 7 bases at J, with 13 bases between the two ends. The germline V gene has CDR1 SGHVS and CDR2 FQNEAQ. This CDR3 contains 14 residues. The CDR3 is CASSFRSQGNIQYF. Written as DNA, the CDR3 is TGTGCCAGCAGCTTTCGTAGTCAGGGTAACATTCAGTACTTC.

This clonotype was seen more than once but under ten times. CDR3 sequence reads: CASSQERRGVGNEQFF. CDR3 bases: TGCGCCAGCAGCCAAGAAAGGCGGGGGGTAGGAAATGAGCAGTTCTTC. The chain is built from TRBV4-3 and TRBJ2-1, with 8 bases matching TRBD2. J was trimmed by 7 bases and V by 0 bases; bases with no gene match: 8. Germline CDR1 is LGHNA and CDR2 is YSLEER. This CDR3 is 16 amino acids long.

This clonotype was seen ten or more times. The rearrangement links TRBV7-2 to TRBJ1-5; unclear D gene. The germline V gene encodes CDR1 SGHTA and CDR2 FQGNSA. V was trimmed by 4 bases and J by 8 bases, leaving 15 bases between them. This CDR3 spans 14 amino acids. The CDR3 reads CASSSRTIGEPQHF. In nucleotides, the CDR3 is TGTGCCAGCAGCTCACGGACCATCGGGGAGCCCCAGCATTTT.

Points on this clonotype: A single base separates this from a much larger clone, so it may be a read error. The rearrangement links TRBV19 to TRBJ2-1; tentatively, D is TRBD1 or TRBD2 (5 bases each). CDR3 length equals 15 residues. Per the germline V gene, CDR1 is LNHDA and CDR2 is SQIVND (reference sequence). The CDR3 DNA is TGTGCCAGTAGTATCGAGGGGCGCTCCTACAATGCGCAGTTCTTC. Translating it yields CASSIEGRSYNAQFF.

As concerns this clonotype: A much more abundant neighbour one base away suggests this may be a read error. The J gene is TRBJ2-7, the V gene TRBV10-3, with D maybe TRBD2 (5 bases). V dropped 0 bases and J dropped 0 bases, with 9 bases sitting between them. CDR1 and CDR2 from the germline V gene are ENHRY and SYGVKD. This CDR3 spans 15 amino acids. In nucleotides, the CDR3 is TGTGCCATCAGTGAGTCGGACTGGGCCTCCTACGAGCAGTACTTC. This sequence encodes CAISESDWASYEQYF.

This clonotype was seen repeatedly, ten times or more. This rearrangement joins TRBV29-1 to TRBJ2-3; unclear D gene. CDR3 size: 13 residues. V was pared by 6 bases and J by 4 bases, with 14 bases between. CDR1 and CDR2 from the germline V gene are SQVTM and ANQGSEA. In DNA, the CDR3 is TGCAGCGTGTCGGTGGGTCGGGCAGATACGCAGTATTTT. It codes for CSVSVGRADTQYF.

This clonotype was found many times. This rearrangement joins TRBV3-1 to TRBJ2-2, with 10 bases that match TRBD2. Germline loops: CDR1 LGHDT, CDR2 YNNKEL (reference sequence). With V trimmed by 2 bases and J by 2 bases, 2 bases remained unmatched. This CDR3 has 16 amino acids. The CDR3 protein is CASSQILAGNTGELFF. The CDR3 DNA is TGTGCCAGCAGCCAAATACTAGCGGGAAACACCGGGGAGCTGTTTTTT.

By share, this clonotype ranks as medium-sized. This sequence joins TRBV5-1 and TRBJ1-1; 9 nucleotides match TRBD1. Germline trimming cut 0 bases from V and 9 bases from J; bases unmatched to any gene: 3. Germline CDR1 SGHRS, CDR2 YFSETQ. The CDR3 runs 13 residues. CDR3 loop: CASSLGDRGKAFF. The DNA of the CDR3 is TGCGCCAGCAGCTTGGGCGACAGGGGGAAAGCTTTCTTT.

This clonotype appeared many times. V usage is TRBV7-2 and J usage is TRBJ2-2; TRBD1 is a possible D gene (5 bases). The germline V and J ends were trimmed by 5 bases and 4 bases, with 11 bases remaining between them. Germline CDR1 reads SGHTA; CDR2 reads FQGNSA. This CDR3 is built from 14 residues. The CDR3 spells CASSQDILTGELFF. The CDR3 DNA follows: TGTGCCAGCAGCCAGGACATCCTCACCGGGGAGCTGTTTTTT.